The 25 T cell receptor beta chains listed next were all sequenced from one sample in a study of response to subunit inactivated influenza vaccine. Using its own MiXCR run on the RT-PCR reads, TCRdb lists one record per CDR3 protein. Seen here are around 520,000 distinct CDR3 sequences, approximately 10% observed once, and the top ten hold roughly 10%. The sample consisted of PBMCs from blood, taken on the day of vaccination. The receptors stem from a man aged 50 to 59 who received an inactivated influenza vaccine.

The table lists this clonotype with a few counts. The J gene is TRBJ2-3, the V gene TRBV15; D perhaps matches TRBD1 (6 bases). The CDR3 totals 16 residues. V dropped 0 bases and J dropped 1 base, with 11 bases sitting between them. Germline CDR1 reads LNHNV; CDR2 reads YYDKDF (reference sequence). The CDR3 loop reads CATSRDLAGGTDTQYF. In DNA form, the CDR3 reads TGTGCCACCAGCAGAGATTTGGCAGGGGGCACAGATACGCAGTATTTT.

The table lists this clonotype with a few counts. The chain is built from TRBV7-2 and TRBJ2-1; 9 bases line up with TRBD2. V trimming: 1 base; J trimming: 10 bases; junction bases outside the gene matches: 5. CDR3 length equals 14 residues. In germline, CDR1 is SGHTA, CDR2 FQGNSA. The DNA of the CDR3 is TGTGCCAGCAGCTTAGGAGCTAGCGGGATAGAGCAGTTCTTC. Translation: CASSLGASGIEQFF.

This rearrangement joins TRBV5-6 to TRBJ2-1; D call uncertain. The germline V and J ends were trimmed by 6 bases and 2 bases, with 15 bases remaining between them. This CDR3 has 15 residues. Germline lookup yields CDR1 SGHDT and CDR2 YYEEEE. The CDR3 nucleotides are TGTGCCAGCAACCCCACACACGGCACCTACAATGAGCAGTTCTTC. This gives the protein CASNPTHGTYNEQFF.

A few counts support this clonotype. This chain uses TRBV5-5 with TRBJ2-1, with a tentative D call TRBD1 (5 bases). Germline assignment: CDR1 SGHKS and CDR2 YYEKEE (reference sequence). Trimming pared 0 bases from V and 7 bases from J, leaving 14 bases between. The CDR3 length is 15 residues. The DNA for the CDR3 is TGTGCCAGCAGCTTGGTCCCTACGGCAGGGAATGAGCAGTTCTTC. Encoded protein: CASSLVPTAGNEQFF.

Only a few counts were recorded for this clonotype. The chain combines TRBV20-1 with TRBJ2-1; the match to TRBD1 covers 7 bases. Losses at the gene ends were 1 base for V and 5 bases for J; bases not matched to a gene: 8. Germline V gives CDR1 DFQATT, CDR2 SNEGSKA (reference sequence). There are 15 residues in the CDR3. As DNA, the CDR3 is TGCAGTGCTAGAGCTATGAGGGGGCGGGACAATGAGCAGTTCTTC. It specifies CSARAMRGRDNEQFF.

This clonotype was seen only once. The CDR3 carries no conserved terminal phenylalanine or tryptophan, so it likely arises from a read error. The chain links TRBV19 to TRBJ2-7; 9 bases are shared with TRBD1. Germline V gene data show CDR1 as LNHDA and CDR2 as SQIVND (reference sequence). V shed 9 bases and J 1 base; nucleotides not matched to a gene: 7. This CDR3 contains 14 residues. The chain's CDR3 is CASKSGTGSYEQYL. The CDR3, as DNA: TGTGCCAGCAAATCCGGGACAGGGTCCTACGAGCAGTACCTC.

The CDR3 protein is CASSPRQGGNTIYF. Written as DNA, the CDR3 is TGTGCCAGCAGTCCCCGACAGGGAGGGAACACCATATATTTT. The chain couples TRBV12-3 or TRBV12-4 to TRBJ1-3, with 7 bases matching TRBD1. The junction had 8 bases not matched to a gene; V was cut back by 5 bases and J by 7 bases. The CDR3 consists of 14 residues.

This clonotype was observed a few times. The chain has TRBV4-1 and TRBJ2-1; 11 positions agree with TRBD2. The germline gives CDR1 MGHRA, CDR2 YSYEKL. With V trimmed by 0 bases and J by 2 bases, 15 bases remained unmatched. The CDR3 contains 21 residues. The CDR3 coding sequence is TGCGCCAGCAGCCAAGAAGGGAGACTAGCGGGACCCCAGCCGCCCTACAATGAGCAGTTCTTC. Its translation: CASSQEGRLAGPQPPYNEQFF.

Ten or more counts support this clonotype. The CDR3 nucleotides read TGTGCCAGCAGTTTAAGCGCAGGGAGGCATGGCTACACCTTC. The encoded protein is CASSLSAGRHGYTF. The chain recombines TRBV12-3 or TRBV12-4 with TRBJ1-2; TRBD1 might be the D (5 bases). The ends were cut back, 2 bases at V and 6 bases at J, with 13 bases in the middle. The CDR3 is made up of 14 amino acids.

The table lists this clonotype with many counts. V usage is TRBV15 and J usage is TRBJ2-3; 10 nucleotides align to TRBD2. CDR1 and CDR2 (germline): LNHNV, YYDKDF (reference sequence). The CDR3 runs 18 residues. J gave up 2 bases and V 0 bases, and 8 bases lay outside the gene matches. The DNA for the CDR3 is TGTGCCACCAGCAGAGATCGGTTAGCGGGGGGATCCACAGATACGCAGTATTTT. It encodes CATSRDRLAGGSTDTQYF.

The chain joins TRBV6-1 to TRBJ1-2, with D tentatively TRBD1 (5 bases). Trimming removed 0 bases from V and 6 bases from J, with 8 bases in between. The CDR3 contains 13 residues. Germline loops: CDR1 MNHNS, CDR2 SASEGT. CDR3 DNA: TGTGCCAGCAGTGAAGCAGGCAGGGATGGCTACACCTTC. It encodes CASSEAGRDGYTF.

The chain has TRBV7-8 and TRBJ2-3, with 12 bases fitting TRBD1. CDR3 length: 16 amino acids. Trimming at V came to 4 bases and at J to 5 bases, leaving 7 bases not matched to a gene. Germline V CDR1 and CDR2: SGHVS, FQNEAQ. DNA of the CDR3: TGTGCCAGCAGCTACCCCGGGACAGGGGGCAAAGATACGCAGTATTTT. Protein sequence: CASSYPGTGGKDTQYF.

This clonotype was seen a handful of times. This rearrangement joins TRBV19 to TRBJ1-4, with 8 nucleotides matching TRBD1. The ends lost 5 bases at V and 1 base at J; junction bases unmatched: 6. The CDR3 is 16 residues long. The germline gives CDR1 LNHDA, CDR2 SQIVND (reference sequence). This chain's CDR3 is CASSSPGQGTNEKLFF. The CDR3 nucleotides read TGTGCCAGTAGTTCCCCCGGACAGGGAACTAATGAAAAACTGTTTTTT.

This clonotype was seen only a few times. The chain is built from TRBV20-1 and TRBJ2-3, with TRBD2 matching 7 bases. Germline V gene lookup returns CDR1 DFQATT and CDR2 SNEGSKA (reference sequence). The CDR3 is 14 residues long. V gave up 4 bases and J gave up 2 bases; unmatched junction bases: 6. In DNA form, the CDR3 reads TGCAGTGCTATAGGCGGGGGAACCACAGATACGCAGTATTTT. This translates into CSAIGGGTTDTQYF.

The chain employs TRBV27 and TRBJ2-1; 8 bases map to TRBD2. The CDR3 is 13 residues long. CDR1 and CDR2 (germline): MNHEY, SMNVEV (reference sequence). V shed 3 bases, J shed 8 bases, and the junction held 3 bases outside the gene matches. The CDR3 sequence: CASSFAGGDEQFF. In nucleotides, the CDR3 is TGTGCCAGCAGTTTTGCGGGGGGCGATGAGCAGTTCTTC.

This clonotype has more than one count but fewer than ten. The J gene is TRBJ2-4, the V gene TRBV28, with D tentatively TRBD2 (6 bases). V gave up 8 bases and J gave up 6 bases, with 11 bases separating them. The CDR3 has 12 amino acids. CDR1 is MDHEN, CDR2 SYDVKM, per germline. CDR3 sequence: CASSASVNIQYF. CDR3 DNA: TGTGCCAGCTCCGCTAGCGTAAACATTCAGTACTTC. Full variable domain (remainder filled in from reference TRBV28 and TRBJ2-4): DVKVTQSSRYLVKRTGEKVFLECVQDMDHENMFWYRQDPGLGLRLIYFSYDVKMKEKGDIPEGYSVSREKKERFSLILESASTNQTSMYLCASSASVNIQYFGAGTRLSVL.

This clonotype was observed a handful of times. The chain uses TRBV7-9 and TRBJ1-4, with D possibly being TRBD1 (5 bases). This CDR3 has 15 residues. Germline V gene lookup returns CDR1 SEHNR and CDR2 FQNEAQ (reference sequence). Trimming removed 5 bases at V and 8 bases at J, with 18 bases between. CDR3: CASSPGPPEREKLFF. In nucleotides, the CDR3 is TGTGCCAGCAGCCCGGGACCTCCCGAGAGGGAAAAACTGTTTTTT.

This clonotype has at least ten counts. The rearrangement links TRBV15 to TRBJ2-1; 7 bases align to TRBD1. The junction had 3 bases not matched to a gene; V was cut back by 4 bases and J by 0 bases. This CDR3 has 15 amino acids. Per germline, CDR1 LNHNV and CDR2 YYDKDF (reference sequence). DNA for the CDR3: TGTGCCACCAGCATTGGGACAGACTCCTACAATGAGCAGTTCTTC. Translation: CATSIGTDSYNEQFF.

The chain joins TRBV7-9 to TRBJ2-7; 9 nucleotides agree with TRBD1. Germline trimming cut 5 bases from V and 0 bases from J; bases unmatched to any gene: 14. This CDR3 has 18 residues. Germline values: CDR1 SEHNR, CDR2 FQNEAQ (reference sequence). The CDR3 DNA is TGTGCCAGCAGCCCCTTAGTGGGGGGACAGGGTAGCTCCTACGAGCAGTACTTC. Protein sequence: CASSPLVGGQGSSYEQYF.

This clonotype was observed a handful of times. The chain employs TRBV7-2 and TRBJ2-1, with D maybe TRBD1 (5 bases). Trimming removed 3 bases from V and 12 bases from J, with 9 bases in between. CDR1 SGHTA and CDR2 FQGNSA come from the germline V gene. The length of the CDR3 is 11 residues. CDR3 protein: CASSFRVRQFF. In DNA form, the CDR3 reads TGTGCCAGCAGCTTCAGGGTGAGGCAGTTCTTC.

This clonotype has a count of ten or more. This chain links TRBV7-8 with TRBJ2-7; D remains unclear. V was pared by 3 bases and J by 1 base, with 7 bases between. CDR3 size: 13 residues. Germline lookup yields CDR1 SGHVS and CDR2 FQNEAQ. CDR3 bases: TGTGCCAGCAGCTTCGGCGAGTCCTACGAGCAGTACTTC. Protein: CASSFGESYEQYF.

Ten or more counts support this clonotype. The J gene is TRBJ2-3, the V gene TRBV2, with no clear D. The CDR3 consists of 12 residues. Trimming took off 3 bases at V and 6 bases at J, with 7 bases between the two ends. Germline CDR1 reads SNHLY; CDR2 reads FYNNEI. CDR3 protein: CASSDLADTQYF. CDR3 sequence (DNA): TGTGCCAGCAGTGATTTAGCTGATACGCAGTATTTT.

This clonotype came up a few times. The chain couples TRBV12-3 or TRBV12-4 to TRBJ2-1; 7 bases are a match to TRBD2. The CDR3 loop spans 16 amino acids. V dropped 4 bases and J dropped 0; count of bases not matched to a gene: 6. This CDR3 reads CASSSWRGSSYNEQFF. The DNA for the CDR3 is TGTGCCAGCAGTTCCTGGCGGGGGAGCTCCTACAATGAGCAGTTCTTC.

The rearrangement links TRBV10-3 to TRBJ1-4; D possibly corresponds to TRBD1 (6 bases). V was clipped by 6 bases and J by 2 bases, with 10 bases between them. CDR1 is ENHRY, CDR2 SYGVKD, per germline. This CDR3 is built from 14 residues. The CDR3 spells CAISRTATNEKLFF. DNA for the CDR3: TGTGCCATCAGCCGGACAGCTACTAATGAAAAACTGTTTTTT.

This clonotype has a handful of counts. This chain joins TRBV20-1 and TRBJ1-5; TRBD1 matches at 7 bases. The CDR3 is 13 amino acids. Germline V gene data show CDR1 as DFQATT and CDR2 as SNEGSKA (reference sequence). With 6 bases clipped from V and 4 bases from J, the junction kept 6 bases outside the gene matches. CDR3 residues: CSARQGPNQPQHF. The CDR3 nucleotides read TGCAGTGCCCGACAGGGACCGAATCAGCCCCAGCATTTT.